The 24 T cell receptor beta chains below were found in one sample sequenced in a study of cytomegalovirus exposure and HLA in healthy donors. PCR used 60 Vbeta primers and 13 Jbeta primers. Clones were read by immunoSEQ multiplex PCR, and TCRdb kept only the in-frame ones, dropping some. Of about 110,000 clones in the sample, roughly four fifths were seen once. The source material was PBMCs. These receptors all stem from a woman aged 30 to 39 in good health and CMV-seronegative.

The rearrangement links TRBV4-3 to TRBJ2-1, with 10 bases that match TRBD1. The germline V gene has CDR1 LGHNA and CDR2 YSLEER. CDR3 length: 17 residues. V gave up 1 base and J gave up 5 bases; unmatched junction bases: 8. The CDR3 is CASSQVWGTGANNEQFF. The CDR3 DNA sequence: TGCGCCAGCAGCCAAGTTTGGGGGACAGGGGCCAACAATGAGCAGTTCTTC.

Points on this clone: This sample also contains other DNA sequences that code for the same CDR3. The chain carries TRBV7-2 and TRBJ1-5; 9 nucleotides align to TRBD1. V dropped 5 bases and J dropped 5; count of bases not matched to a gene: 1. This CDR3 is 13 amino acids long. Germline CDR1 is SGHTA and CDR2 is FQGNSA. CDR3 DNA sequence: TGTGCCAGCAGCCGGGACAGGGATCAGCCCCAGCATTTT. Its protein is CASSRDRDQPQHF.

Here the CDR3 reads CAGRGYNEQFF. CDR3 DNA sequence: TGTGCCGGACGGGGATACAATGAGCAGTTCTTC. The chain couples TRBV30 to TRBJ2-1; TRBD2 might be the D (5 bases). Germline CDR1 GTSNPN, CDR2 SVGIG (reference sequence). CDR3 length: 11 residues. V lost 8 bases and J 4 bases, leaving 9 bases between the germline ends.

V and J are TRBV29-1 and TRBJ2-7; D possibly corresponds to TRBD2 (6 bases). Looked up from germline, CDR1 is SQVTM and CDR2 is ANQGSEA. The CDR3 consists of 12 residues. Trimming took off 4 bases at V and 4 bases at J, with 11 bases between the two ends. The CDR3 protein is CSVAEGRYEQYF. The CDR3 region has the DNA TGCAGCGTTGCGGAGGGGCGGTACGAGCAGTACTTC.

The DNA of the CDR3 is TGTGCCAGCAGCTCCGGACAGGGGCTCGGGGATACGCAGTATTTT. This gives the protein CASSSGQGLGDTQYF. This chain links TRBV7-2 with TRBJ2-3; 9 nucleotides agree with TRBD1. The CDR3 extends over 15 amino acids. Germline V gene sequence: CDR1 SGHTA, CDR2 FQGNSA. With V trimmed by 4 bases and J by 6 bases, 8 bases remained unmatched.

This sequence joins TRBV4-3 and TRBJ2-7; possibly TRBD1 for D (6 bases). Germline V gene lookup returns CDR1 LGHNA and CDR2 YSLEER. The CDR3 is made up of 16 amino acids. The ends were cut back, 3 bases at V and 5 bases at J, with 20 bases in the middle. The CDR3: CASSQVTGNSVHEQYF. The CDR3 nucleotides are TGCGCCAGCAGCCAGGTTACAGGGAACTCAGTCCACGAGCAGTACTTC.

The genes are TRBV7-9 and TRBJ1-5; D remains ambiguous. With 5 bases removed from V and 5 bases from J, the gap between germline ends came to 10 bases. Germline CDR1 is SEHNR and CDR2 is FQNEAQ (reference sequence). CDR3 size: 13 residues. As DNA, the CDR3 is TGTGCCAGCAGCGAAGAGGGTTATCAGCCCCAGCATTTT. Translation gives CASSEEGYQPQHF.

V and J are TRBV7-9 and TRBJ2-7; a weak D match, TRBD2 (6 bases). This CDR3 region has 14 residues. The germline V gene has CDR1 SEHNR and CDR2 FQNEAQ (reference sequence). With 1 base removed from V and 6 bases from J, the gap between germline ends came to 13 bases. The CDR3 protein is CASSLDTVGGEQYF. As DNA, the CDR3 is TGTGCCAGCAGCTTAGATACCGTCGGGGGCGAGCAGTACTTC.

This chain connects TRBV11-2 to TRBJ2-7; 7 positions match TRBD1. The CDR3 has 14 residues. Trimming at V came to 2 bases and at J to 3 bases, leaving 4 bases not matched to a gene. Per germline, CDR1 SGHAT and CDR2 FQNNGV. The chain's CDR3 is CASSLLGDSYEQYF. The CDR3 coding sequence is TGTGCCAGCAGCTTACTTGGGGACAGCTACGAGCAGTACTTC.

The gene calls are TRBV7-2 and TRBJ2-5; D not certain. The CDR3 extends over 12 amino acids. Germline CDR1 is SGHTA and CDR2 is FQGNSA. The V and J ends lost 3 bases and 7 bases respectively, with 9 bases between them. CDR3 protein: CASSLTLPTQYF. CDR3 DNA: TGTGCCAGCAGCTTGACTCTTCCGACCCAGTACTTC.

This chain uses TRBV10-2 with TRBJ2-2; 8 bases fit TRBD1. V trimming: 6 bases; J trimming: 5 bases; junction bases outside the gene matches: 8. The CDR3 contains 15 residues. Looked up from germline, CDR1 is WSHSY and CDR2 is SAAADI. The CDR3 region is CASSWVQGETGELFF. The CDR3 nucleotides are TGCGCCAGCAGCTGGGTACAGGGGGAGACCGGGGAGCTGTTTTTT.

The chain carries TRBV27 and TRBJ1-4; D gene uncertain. Germline CDR1 MNHEY, CDR2 SMNVEV (reference sequence). The CDR3 contains 14 residues. Trimming left V 4 bases short and J 7 bases short, with 13 bases between. CDR3 DNA: TGTGCCAGCAGTTGGAACCGAGGAATTGAAAAACTGTTTTTT. This encodes CASSWNRGIEKLFF.

The rearrangement uses TRBV27 and TRBJ1-1; D call uncertain. CDR3 length: 13 amino acids. Germline CDR1 reads MNHEY; CDR2 reads SMNVEV (reference sequence). V dropped 4 bases and J dropped 8 bases, with 14 bases sitting between them. The CDR3, as DNA: TGTGCCAGCAGTTCCGGTACTTCGACAGAAGCTTTCTTT. It codes for CASSSGTSTEAFF.

This chain uses TRBV4-3 with TRBJ2-1; no clear D gene. Between the trimmed V and J ends, which lost 3 bases and 2 bases, there was a span of 20 bases. The CDR3 is made up of 18 amino acids. Germline lookup yields CDR1 LGHNA and CDR2 YSLEER. CDR3 in amino acids: CASSHTDVYSNTYNEQFF. CDR3 in DNA: TGCGCCAGCAGCCACACCGATGTTTATTCCAACACCTACAATGAGCAGTTCTTC.

The chain links TRBV7-9 to TRBJ1-2; 9 bases line up with TRBD1. This CDR3 comprises 16 residues. V trimming: 5 bases; J trimming: 0 bases; junction bases outside the gene matches: 7. Germline loops: CDR1 SEHNR, CDR2 FQNEAQ (reference sequence). The CDR3 here is CASSAIRQGANYGYTF. The CDR3 DNA follows: TGTGCCAGCAGCGCGATCCGACAGGGGGCTAACTATGGCTACACCTTC.

This chain links TRBV30 with TRBJ1-2; D is uncertain. Between the trimmed V and J ends, which lost 4 bases and 0 bases, there was a span of 6 bases. CDR1 and CDR2 (germline): GTSNPN, SVGIG (reference sequence). CDR3 length: 12 residues. CDR3 in DNA: TGTGCCTGGATAAATGCTAACTATGGCTACACCTTC. Translated: CAWINANYGYTF.

The chain has TRBV4-1 and TRBJ2-1; 10 nucleotides line up with TRBD2. The ends lost 1 base at V and 4 bases at J; junction bases unmatched: 7. Germline CDR1 MGHRA, CDR2 YSYEKL. This CDR3 contains 17 residues. DNA for the CDR3: TGCGCCAGCAGCCAAGGGCTAGCGGGAGTCTCTTACAATGAGCAGTTCTTC. Protein product: CASSQGLAGVSYNEQFF.

The chain uses TRBV4-3 and TRBJ1-4, with TRBD1 matching over 9 bases. V lost 4 bases to trimming and J lost 8 bases; unmatched junction nucleotides: 11. This CDR3 contains 16 residues. Germline V gene data show CDR1 as LGHNA and CDR2 as YSLEER. The CDR3 sequence is CASSLGEGQGEEKLFF. CDR3 coding DNA: TGCGCCAGCAGCCTGGGAGAGGGACAGGGAGAGGAAAAACTGTTTTTT.

This clone appeared a few times. This chain connects TRBV7-2 to TRBJ2-7; D remains unclear. V lost 0 bases and J 2 bases, leaving 14 bases between the germline ends. Germline CDR1 reads SGHTA; CDR2 reads FQGNSA. The CDR3 spans 16 residues. The CDR3 region is CASSLALSSIPYEQYF. The CDR3, as DNA: TGTGCCAGCAGCTTAGCTCTTAGCTCGATTCCCTACGAGCAGTACTTC.

CDR3 sequence (DNA): TGCGCCAGCAGCCTTGGGACAGGGGTGCAGCAGTACTTC. As protein: CASSLGTGVQQYF. The gene calls are TRBV4-3 and TRBJ2-7, with 10 bases identical to TRBD1. This CDR3 spans 13 amino acids. V shed 4 bases and J 8 bases; nucleotides not matched to a gene: 5. Germline CDR1 reads LGHNA; CDR2 reads YSLEER.

The genes are TRBV4-3 and TRBJ2-7, with TRBD2 matching over 7 bases. The CDR3 runs 15 residues. V lost 0 bases, J lost 5 bases, and 7 bases stayed unmatched. The germline gives CDR1 LGHNA, CDR2 YSLEER. The CDR3 region has the DNA TGCGCCAGCAGCCAAGATTCAACGCGGGGGAACGAGCAGTACTTC. Its protein is CASSQDSTRGNEQYF.

The V and J genes are TRBV19 and TRBJ1-5; the D is unclear. Germline CDR1 and CDR2: LNHDA and SQIVND (reference sequence). Deletions cut 1 base from V and 1 base from J, with 8 bases between. CDR3 size: 15 residues. In nucleotides, the CDR3 is TGTGCCAGTAGTATAGCTCCTCTCAGCAATCAGCCCCAGCATTTT. Translation: CASSIAPLSNQPQHF.

The V call is TRBV30, the J call TRBJ1-4, with 10 bases matching TRBD1. Losses at the gene ends were 4 bases for V and 3 bases for J; bases not matched to a gene: 5. Looked up from germline, CDR1 is GTSNPN and CDR2 is SVGIG (reference sequence). This CDR3 contains 15 residues. In DNA form, the CDR3 reads TGTGCCTGGACGACAGGGGGCGTTCCTAATGAAAAACTGTTTTTT. Translating it yields CAWTTGGVPNEKLFF.

The chain employs TRBV11-2 and TRBJ2-3; a possible D gene is TRBD1 (6 bases). V was clipped by 5 bases and J by 4 bases, with 13 bases between them. The germline CDR1 and CDR2 sequences are SGHAT and FQNNGV. CDR3 size: 14 residues. The CDR3 coding sequence is TGTGCCAGCAGCGACGGGACAATCCCAGATACGCAGTATTTT. This codes for CASSDGTIPDTQYF.